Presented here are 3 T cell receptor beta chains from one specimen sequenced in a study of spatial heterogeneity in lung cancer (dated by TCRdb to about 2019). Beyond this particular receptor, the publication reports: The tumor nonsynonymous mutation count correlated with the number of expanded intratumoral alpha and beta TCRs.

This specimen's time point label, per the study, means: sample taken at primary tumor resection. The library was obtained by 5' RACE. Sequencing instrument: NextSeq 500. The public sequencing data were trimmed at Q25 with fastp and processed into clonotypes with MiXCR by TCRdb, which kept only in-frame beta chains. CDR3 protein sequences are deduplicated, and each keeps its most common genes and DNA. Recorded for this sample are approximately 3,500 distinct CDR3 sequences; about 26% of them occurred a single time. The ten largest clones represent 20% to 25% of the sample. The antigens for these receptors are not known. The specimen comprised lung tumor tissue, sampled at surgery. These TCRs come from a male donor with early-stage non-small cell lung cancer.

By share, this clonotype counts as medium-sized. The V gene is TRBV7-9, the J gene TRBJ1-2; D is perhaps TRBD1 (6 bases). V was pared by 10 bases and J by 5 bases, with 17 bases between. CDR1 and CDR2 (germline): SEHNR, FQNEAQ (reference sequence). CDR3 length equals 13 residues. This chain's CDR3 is CATLLGQKYGYTF. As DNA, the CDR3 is TGTGCCACCTTATTAGGACAGAAGTATGGCTACACCTTC.

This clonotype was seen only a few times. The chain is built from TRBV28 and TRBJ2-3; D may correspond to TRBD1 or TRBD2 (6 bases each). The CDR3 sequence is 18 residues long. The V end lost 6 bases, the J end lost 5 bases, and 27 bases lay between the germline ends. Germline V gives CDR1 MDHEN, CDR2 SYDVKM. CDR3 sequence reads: CASSLGGFGEGVGDTQYF. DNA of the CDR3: TGTGCCAGCAGCCTAGGGGGGTTTGGCGAGGGAGTGGGAGATACGCAGTATTTT.

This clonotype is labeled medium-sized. The CDR3 DNA sequence: TGTGCCAGCAGGGGGTCCAATGAGCAGTTCTTC. This codes for CASRGSNEQFF. The chain employs TRBV6-5 and TRBJ2-1; no reliable D call. V lost 6 bases to trimming and J lost 6 bases, with 6 bases between them. In germline, CDR1 is MNHEY, CDR2 SVGAGI. CDR3 length: 11 amino acids.